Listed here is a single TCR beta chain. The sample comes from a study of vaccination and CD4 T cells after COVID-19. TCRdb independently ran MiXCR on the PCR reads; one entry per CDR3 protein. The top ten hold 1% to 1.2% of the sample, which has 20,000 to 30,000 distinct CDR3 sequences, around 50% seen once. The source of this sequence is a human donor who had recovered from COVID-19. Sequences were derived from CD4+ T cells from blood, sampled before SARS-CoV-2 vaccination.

The CDR3: CSARDFLVGEKLFF. In DNA form, the CDR3 reads TGCAGTGCTAGAGATTTTTTGGTTGGCGAAAAACTGTTTTTT. The V call is TRBV20-1, the J call TRBJ1-4; D is undetermined. Germline values: CDR1 DFQATT, CDR2 SNEGSKA (reference sequence). This CDR3 is 14 amino acids long. Trimming shortened V by 0 bases and J by 8 bases, and 13 bases separated the two germline ends.